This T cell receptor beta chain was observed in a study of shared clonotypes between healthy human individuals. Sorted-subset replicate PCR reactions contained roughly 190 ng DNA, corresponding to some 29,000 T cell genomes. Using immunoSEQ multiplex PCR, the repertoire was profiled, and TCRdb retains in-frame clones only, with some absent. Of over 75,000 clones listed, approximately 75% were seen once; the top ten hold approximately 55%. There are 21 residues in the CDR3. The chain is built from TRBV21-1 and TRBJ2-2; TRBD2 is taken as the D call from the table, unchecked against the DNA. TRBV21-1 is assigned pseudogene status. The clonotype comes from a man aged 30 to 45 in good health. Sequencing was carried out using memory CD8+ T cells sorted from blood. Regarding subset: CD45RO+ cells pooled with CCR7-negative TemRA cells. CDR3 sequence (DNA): TGTGCCAGCAGCAACTCCCCGCCAGGGGAATGCGGGAGAGGGAACACCGGGGAGCTGTTTTTT. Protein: CASSNSPPGECGRGNTGELFF.